A selection of T cell receptor beta chains follows, all from one sample in a study of preoperative IRX-2 immunotherapy in early breast cancer. Some clones are missing from TCRdb's copy, which holds only in-frame ones; the method was immunoSEQ multiplex PCR. The sample gives around 34,000 clones, about 95% of which show up once; 5% to 7.5% is in the top ten. This specimen was collected from a patient treated with IRX-2 immunotherapy. The source is a human donor with breast cancer. Each CDR3 is given with its conserved first and last residue. A D gene is named only where the DNA matches it firmly. A clone size is listed for some rows: how often the clone was seen (once, few, many), or a class if it is expanded.

d_call,clone_size,j_call,v_call,cdr3_aa,cdr3_nt
.,.,TRBJ1-1,TRBV27,CASSYGGMNTEAFF,TGTGCCAGCAGTTACGGGGGGATGAACACTGAAGCTTTCTTT
TRBD2,.,TRBJ2-5,TRBV27,CASSLGGRALETQYF,TGTGCCAGCAGTTTAGGTGGGAGGGCCCTGGAGACCCAGTACTTC
TRBD1,.,TRBJ1-3,TRBV13,CASSRDRANTIYF,TGTGCCAGCAGCAGGGACAGGGCGAACACCATATATTTT
TRBD1,.,TRBJ1-2,TRBV7-9,CASSLVRDSYGYTF,TGTGCCAGCAGCTTAGTGAGGGACAGCTATGGCTACACCTTC
.,.,TRBJ1-1,TRBV5-1,CASSRTAGTEAFF,TGCGCCAGCTCGAGGACGGCTGGCACTGAAGCTTTCTTT
TRBD1,.,TRBJ1-5,TRBV18,CASSPGSGGQPQHF,TGTGCCAGCTCACCAGGGTCAGGGGGTCAGCCCCAGCATTTT
.,.,TRBJ1-6,TRBV21-1,CASSKETGENSPLHF,TGTGCCAGCAGCAAAGAGACAGGGGAAAATTCACCCCTCCACTTT
TRBD2,.,TRBJ2-2,TRBV9,CASSVLREKGELFF,TGTGCCAGCAGCGTTCTGCGGGAGAAAGGGGAGCTGTTTTTT
.,once,TRBJ2-1,TRBV11-2,CASSFAPSTGTRNNEQFF,TGTGCCAGCAGCTTCGCCCCTAGCACCGGGACCCGCAACAATGAGCAGTTCTTC
.,once,TRBJ1-5,TRBV2,CASSTQGLSNQPQHF,TGTGCCAGCAGTACTCAGGGGCTGAGCAATCAGCCCCAGCATTTT
.,.,TRBJ2-5,TRBV4-3,CASSPRALQETQYF,TGCGCCAGCAGCCCGCGGGCCCTCCAAGAGACCCAGTACTTC
TRBD2,.,TRBJ2-1,TRBV2,CASRGLAGFNEQFF,TGTGCCAGCAGGGGACTAGCGGGATTTAATGAGCAGTTCTTC
.,few,TRBJ2-5,TRBV5-4,CASSSGHLRETQYF,TGTGCCAGCAGCTCGGGACATCTCAGGGAGACCCAGTACTTC
TRBD1,.,TRBJ1-2,TRBV28,CASKAGGGGYTF,TGTGCCAGCAAGGCAGGGGGCGGCGGCTACACCTTC
.,.,TRBJ1-5,TRBV7-9,CASSSTGKGQPQHF,TGTGCCAGCAGCTCCACAGGGAAGGGGCAGCCCCAGCATTTT
TRBD1,.,TRBJ2-2,TRBV9,CASSHHRGLGNTGELFF,TGTGCCAGCTCCCACCACAGGGGGCTAGGAAACACCGGGGAGCTGTTTTTT
TRBD1,once,TRBJ1-6,TRBV7-3,CASSLRSGGYNSPLHF,TGTGCCAGCAGCTTGCGGTCAGGGGGCTACAATTCACCCCTCCACTTT
TRBD1,.,TRBJ2-7,TRBV13,CASSNRDRGYEQYF,TGTGCCAGCAGCAACCGGGACAGGGGCTACGAGCAGTACTTC
.,.,TRBJ2-2,TRBV7-2,CASSLRKNTGELFF,TGTGCCAGCAGCTTACGGAAGAACACCGGGGAGCTGTTTTTT
TRBD2,once,TRBJ2-1,TRBV7-3,CASSLIGGGNEQFF,TGTGCCAGCAGCTTAATCGGGGGGGGGAATGAGCAGTTCTTC
.,.,TRBJ2-3,TRBV27,CASSARGEVQYF,TGTGCCAGCAGTGCCAGGGGAGAGGTGCAGTATTTT
TRBD1,.,TRBJ2-1,TRBV5-4,CASSLQGQPYNEQFF,TGTGCCAGCAGCTTGCAGGGACAGCCCTACAATGAGCAGTTCTTC
.,.,TRBJ2-5,TRBV19,CASSIGNIQGQETQYF,TGTGCCAGTAGTATAGGGAATATCCAGGGCCAAGAGACCCAGTACTTC
.,.,TRBJ2-5,TRBV9,CASSVELGLQYQETQYF,TGTGCCAGCAGCGTAGAGTTGGGACTCCAGTACCAAGAGACCCAGTACTTC
TRBD2,.,TRBJ2-5,TRBV5-4,CASSFSGRETQYF,TGTGCCAGCAGCTTTAGCGGGAGAGAGACCCAGTACTTC
.,.,TRBJ2-7,TRBV5-4,CASSLGGTSSYEQYF,TGTGCCAGCAGCTTGGGGGGGACAAGCTCCTACGAGCAGTACTTC
TRBD2,.,TRBJ2-1,TRBV9,CASSVGLAGGKGNEQFF,TGTGCCAGCAGCGTAGGACTAGCGGGAGGGAAGGGGAATGAGCAGTTCTTC
.,once,TRBJ2-5,TRBV9,CASSTRGYSQETQYF,TGTGCCAGCAGCACACGCGGGTATTCCCAAGAGACCCAGTACTTC
.,.,TRBJ2-7,TRBV9,CASSSARGRQYF,TGTGCCAGCAGCTCAGCTCGGGGCCGGCAGTACTTC
TRBD1,.,TRBJ2-2,TRBV14,CASSRAGGAGGELFF,TGTGCCAGCAGCCGCGCAGGGGGCGCAGGCGGGGAGCTGTTTTTT
.,.,TRBJ2-3,TRBV7-6,CASSLTPSDTQYF,TGTGCCAGCAGCTTAACCCCTTCAGATACGCAGTATTTT